This TCR beta chain was sequenced for a study of blood T cells in healthy people across ages. In terms of origin and age, donors were healthy Caucasian individuals from Russia aged roughly 6 to 90. A second PCR, run for roughly 7 to 12 cycles, used a sample-barcoded 5' primer plus a J-beta primer mix. Each CDR3 protein gets one entry after TCRdb re-called the 5' RACE reads with MiXCR. The sample contains over a million distinct CDR3 sequences, over 35% of which appear only once. The CDR3 totals 15 residues. V gave up 2 bases and J gave up 0 bases, with 11 bases separating them. Germline values: CDR1 MDHEN, CDR2 SYDVKM. In this sample, this clonotype turned up many times.

The receptor was derived from a woman aged 60-75 years in good health. This rearrangement joins TRBV28 to TRBJ2-7; weak D call: TRBD1 (6 bases). Material for sequencing was blood. The CDR3: CASSLPTRGSYEQYF. CDR3 DNA sequence: TGTGCCAGCAGTTTACCAACCAGGGGCTCCTACGAGCAGTACTTC.